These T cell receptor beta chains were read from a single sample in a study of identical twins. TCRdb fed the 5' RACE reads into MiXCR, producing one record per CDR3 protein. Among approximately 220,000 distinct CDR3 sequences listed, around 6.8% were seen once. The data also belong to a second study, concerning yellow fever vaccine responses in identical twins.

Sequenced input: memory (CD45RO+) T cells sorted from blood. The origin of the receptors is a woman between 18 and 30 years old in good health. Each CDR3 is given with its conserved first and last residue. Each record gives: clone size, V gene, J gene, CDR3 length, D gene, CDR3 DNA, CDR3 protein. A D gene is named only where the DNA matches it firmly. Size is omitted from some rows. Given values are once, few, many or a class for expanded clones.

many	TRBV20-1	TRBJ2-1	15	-	TGCAGTGCTAGATGGGGGCTCAGCTCCTACAATGAGCAGTTCTTC	CSARWGLSSYNEQFF
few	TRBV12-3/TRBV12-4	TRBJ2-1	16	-	TGTGCCAGCAGTCGCGATTCGGGTGTCTCCTACAATGAGCAGTTCTTC	CASSRDSGVSYNEQFF
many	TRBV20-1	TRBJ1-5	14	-	TGCAGTGCCACCCCGACAGCTAGCAATCAGCCCCAGCATTTT	CSATPTASNQPQHF
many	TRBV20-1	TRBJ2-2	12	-	TGCAGTGGATACGGAAACACCGGGGAGCTGTTTTTT	CSGYGNTGELFF
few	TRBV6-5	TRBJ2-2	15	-	TGTGCCAGCAGTTACAGGGGCGCGAACACCGGGGAGCTGTTTTTT	CASSYRGANTGELFF
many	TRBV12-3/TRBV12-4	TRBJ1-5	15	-	TGTGCCAGCACCCCGGACAGCCCCAACAATCAGCCCCAGCATTTT	CASTPDSPNNQPQHF
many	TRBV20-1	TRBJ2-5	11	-	TGCAGTGCCAGTTTACAAGAGACCCAGTACTTC	CSASLQETQYF
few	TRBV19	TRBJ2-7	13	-	TGTGCCAGTAGTATGTCAGGGATCCACGAGCAGTACTTC	CASSMSGIHEQYF
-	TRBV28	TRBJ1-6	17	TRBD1	TGTGCCAGCACCCTCGGGGGGACAGCGATTTATAATTCACCCCTCCACTTT	CASTLGGTAIYNSPLHF
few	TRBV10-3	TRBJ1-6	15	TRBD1	TGTGCCATCAGTGCCTCGACAGGGGGTATTTCACCCCTCCACTTT	CAISASTGGISPLHF
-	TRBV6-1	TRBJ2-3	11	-	TGTGCCAGCAGTGAAGGAGATACGCAGTATTTT	CASSEGDTQYF
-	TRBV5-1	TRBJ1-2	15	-	TGCGCCAGCAGCCCAGGGGAAAGGGCCGGCTATGGCTACACCTTC	CASSPGERAGYGYTF
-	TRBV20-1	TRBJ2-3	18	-	TGCAGTGCCACAACCCTGGGTCCTACAGGCCCTAGCACAGATACGCAGTATTTT	CSATTLGPTGPSTDTQYF
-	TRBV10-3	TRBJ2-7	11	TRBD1	TGTGCCATCAGAGGGGGCGCCGAGCAGTACTTC	CAIRGGAEQYF
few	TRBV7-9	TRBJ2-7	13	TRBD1	TGTGCCAGCAGCCGGGACAGGGCTTACGAGCAGTACTTC	CASSRDRAYEQYF
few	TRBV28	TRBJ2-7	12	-	TGTGCCAGCAGTTTGGGTAGCCCCCCACAGTACTTC	CASSLGSPPQYF
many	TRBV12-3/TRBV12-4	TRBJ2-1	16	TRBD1	TGTGCCAGCAGTTTAGCGCTGCAGGGGGCAAGGTATGAGCAGTTCTTC	CASSLALQGARYEQFF
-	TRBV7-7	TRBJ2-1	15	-	TGTGCTAGCAGCCCCTTTGGGAGCGACTACAATGAGCAGTTCTTC	CASSPFGSDYNEQFF
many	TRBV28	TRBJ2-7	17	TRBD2	TGTGCCAGCAGTTCGACAGGGACTAGCGGGCGCTCCTACGAGCAGTACTTC	CASSSTGTSGRSYEQYF
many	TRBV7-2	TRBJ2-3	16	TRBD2	TGTGCCAGCAGTTCCGGACTAGCGGGGAATGCAGATACGCAGTATTTT	CASSSGLAGNADTQYF
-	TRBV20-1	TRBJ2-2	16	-	-	CSARRTAISGRAELFF
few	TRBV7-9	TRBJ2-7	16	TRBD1	TGTGCCAGCAGCCCTAGAGGGACAGGGCCTCCTTTTGAGCAGTACTTC	CASSPRGTGPPFEQYF
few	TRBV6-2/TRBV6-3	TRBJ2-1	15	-	TGTGCCAGCAGTTCTCTAGCGCGAGTATACAATGAGCAGTTCTTC	CASSSLARVYNEQFF
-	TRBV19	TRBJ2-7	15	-	TGTGCCAGTAGAAGTCAGGGGCATGGCTCCTACGAGCAGTACTTC	CASRSQGHGSYEQYF
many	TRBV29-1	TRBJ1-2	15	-	TGCAGCGCCGCGGGGGACGGAGGGTCTAACTATGGCTACACCTTC	CSAAGDGGSNYGYTF
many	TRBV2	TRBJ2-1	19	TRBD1	TGTGCCAGCATGTCCGGGGGGACAGGGTCCTTGGCAACCACAACCAAGCAGTTCTTC	CASMSGGTGSLATTTKQFF
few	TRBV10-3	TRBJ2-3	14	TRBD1	TGTGCCATCAGTGGACAGGGGGATTCAGATACGCAGTATTTT	CAISGQGDSDTQYF
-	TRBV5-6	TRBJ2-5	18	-	TGTGCCAGCAGCTTAGTCGTGGCGGGGATCGGTAGGAAAGAGACCCAGTACTTC	CASSLVVAGIGRKETQYF
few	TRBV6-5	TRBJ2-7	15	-	TGTGCCAGCAGTTATCAGGTACCAGGACCCTACGAGCAGTACTTC	CASSYQVPGPYEQYF
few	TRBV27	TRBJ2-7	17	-	TGTGCCAGCAGTTTAAAGAGGTCGGCGTTGAGCCCCTACGAGCAGTACTTC	CASSLKRSALSPYEQYF
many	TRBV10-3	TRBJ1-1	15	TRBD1	TGTGCCATCAGTGGGGGACAGGGTGGTAACACTGAAGCTTTCTTT	CAISGGQGGNTEAFF
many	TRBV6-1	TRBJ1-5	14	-	TGTGCCAGCAGTGAATCTTTGGGTGGTCAGCCCCAGCATTTT	CASSESLGGQPQHF
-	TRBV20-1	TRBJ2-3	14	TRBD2	TGCAGTGCTAGAGGACTAGCGGGCACATATACGCAGTATTTT	CSARGLAGTYTQYF
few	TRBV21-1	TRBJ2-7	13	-	TGTGCCAGCAGTGGTTCGGGGTCCTACGAGCAGTACTTC	CASSGSGSYEQYF
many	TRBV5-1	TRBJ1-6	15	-	TGCGCCAGCAGCTTGGGGGCAGGACTCGATTCACCCCTCCACTTT	CASSLGAGLDSPLHF
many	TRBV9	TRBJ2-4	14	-	TGTGCCAGCAGCGCCCAGGGGATAGGAAACATTCAGTACTTC	CASSAQGIGNIQYF
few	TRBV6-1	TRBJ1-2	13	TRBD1	TGTGCCAGCAGTAAGATACAGGGGGATGGCTACACCTTC	CASSKIQGDGYTF
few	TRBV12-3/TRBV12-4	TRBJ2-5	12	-	TGTGCCAGCAGCAAAAACAGGGAGACCCAGTACTTC	CASSKNRETQYF
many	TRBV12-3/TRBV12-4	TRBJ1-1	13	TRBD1	TGTGCCAGCACCATCCACAGGGGGGCTGAAGCTTTCTTT	CASTIHRGAEAFF
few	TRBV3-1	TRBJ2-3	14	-	TGTGCCAGCAAGAGAGGGGGAGGGGGAGATACGCAGTATTTT	CASKRGGGGDTQYF
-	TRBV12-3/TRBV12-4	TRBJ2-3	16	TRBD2	TGTGCCGGCGGCGTAAAAGCGGGAGGCAGCACAGATACGCAGTATTTT	CAGGVKAGGSTDTQYF
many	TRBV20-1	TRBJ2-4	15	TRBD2	TGCAGTGCCAGGGAGGGGACGATAGCCAAAAACATTCAGTACTTC	CSAREGTIAKNIQYF